This record covers a single TCR beta chain. It has no known antigen specificity. Base qualities are not provided; no much larger clone lies one nucleotide away. The protocol used for the library was the immunoSEQ multiplex PCR assay. A mixture of 60 forward primers for TCR Vbeta segments and 13 reverse primers for TCR Jbeta segments was used in the multiplex PCR. A multiplex PCR assay on genomic DNA amplified the CDR3 region of rearranged TCR beta genes. Amplified TCR beta libraries were sequenced as 87-base-pair reads on the Illumina HiSeq System. As for the authors' bioinformatics: A later analysis counted tens of millions of unique TCR beta chains across the 550 to 700 repertoires, and 9.5 million to 11 million of these chains were shared by at least two donors. To remove PCR and sequencing errors, raw reads were error-corrected and collapsed into unique sequences using a nearest-neighbor algorithm that merged closely related sequences. V, D and J gene segments were assigned by aligning CDR3 sequences to IMGT reference sequences. For a sequence to be retained, a match of at least six nucleotides was required to both a V gene segment and a J gene segment. Rearrangements were called productive when the CDR3 lacked stop codons and stayed in frame with V and J; all others were non-productive. Following IMGT convention, CDR3 was defined as the stretch from the second conserved V-encoded cysteine up to the conserved J-encoded phenylalanine. In an earlier analysis of approximately 500 of the donors, sequences lacking an unambiguous match to a single V gene segment were excluded. In an earlier analysis of a few hundred of the donors, V segments were called functional above 56.7% productive rearrangements and were called segregating when the between-donor standard deviation exceeded 5%. To diagnose cytomegalovirus status from the catalog of TCR beta chain sequences, a statistical classification framework was built. A later analysis assigned V and J genes by comparing TCR nucleotide sequences with IMGT/GENE-DB human TR gene sequences. Using the TCRdist pipeline, a later analysis assigned CDR3 sequences along with most-parsimonious VDJ recombination scenarios. In a later analysis, each TCR beta chain was defined by its CDR3 amino acid sequence together with its V-gene family, and reads without a unique V-gene family were excluded. To address suspected cross-contamination and a sequencing artifact, a later analysis removed approximately 590 highly shared, low-generation-probability nucleotide sequences. For each public chain, a later analysis derived a clonal expansion index from normalized ranks of inferred template counts within each repertoire. In a later analysis, generation probabilities were computed with a VDJ recombination model fitted to out-of-frame rearrangements, and the resulting probabilities were checked against IGoR. Hypergeometric tests were used in a later analysis to score TCR-TCR, TCR-HLA and TCR-CMV co-occurrence, with a repertoire-size bias correction applied to the TCR pairs. A later analysis estimated false discovery rates by permuting HLA or CMV assignments 20 times. In a later analysis, co-occurring TCRs were grouped with DBSCAN, and TCRdist sequence similarity was added when clustering was performed within HLA-allele-positive subsets. Co-occurrence clustering excluded repertoires with fewer than 30,000 or more than 120,000 public chains, plus five with anomalous nucleotide sharing. Imported from immuneACCESS, the table was reduced by TCRdb to in-frame sequences with V and J called. These copies leave out some clones; in studies compared against another copy, an unresolved V gene accounts for under half, and the cause of the remainder is not known. D and trimming come from the DNA, and the V and J calls and clone size come from that table. In all, the sample holds about 160,000 clones, and around 77% of those were seen once. The ten largest account for under 1.5% of the sample.

Based on the germline V gene, the CDR1 and CDR2 sequences are SGDLS and YYNGEE. V is pared back by 0 bases and J by 0 bases, with 10 bases lying between the germline termini. From the cysteine up to the phenylalanine, the CDR3 has a length of 15 residues. The entry retains the CDR3 DNA only, 45 bases that are in frame from base 1. These data are taken from a study of cytomegalovirus exposure and HLA in healthy donors listed by TCRdb under 2017. Concerning the study at large: An earlier analysis of roughly 630 of the donors reported approximately 300 Gb of sequence data and about 100 million unique TCR beta sequences from approximately 180 million T cells. To decide whether each TCR beta V gene segment behaved as functional or pseudogenic, an earlier analysis of 587 of the donors relied on high-throughput TCR beta sequencing. Of the roughly 400 genotyped donors, less than 85% were placed in the genetic ancestry cluster associated with self-reported Caucasian donors. The study aimed to test whether cataloging public T cell receptors could reveal signatures of past pathogen exposure. The T cell repertoires of 550 to 850 subjects were profiled by immunosequencing and related to cytomegalovirus serostatus. A separate validation cohort of more than 100 different subjects was used in addition to the approximately 700-subject first cohort. Every repertoire in the discovery cohort had been generated on one and the same sequencing platform. In a later analysis, previously published TCR beta repertoires from 550 to 750 donors were re-analyzed and high-resolution HLA genotyping was added so that TCR occurrence patterns could be studied. High-throughput TCR immunosequencing, statistical association of individual TCRs with disease status, and machine learning were combined to predict cytomegalovirus infection status. Around 320 gigabases of sequencing data and around 87 million unique TCR sequences were included in an early release covering under 650 HLA-typed donors. Rather than using new phenotypic data, the later analysis identified candidate immune exposures from TCR beta sequences and from how often those sequences occurred across donors. Donor age, sex, ethnicity and CMV serostatus were compiled alongside the repertoire data. Among around 400 genotyped donors of the cohort, an average of approximately 240,000 unique TCR beta nucleotide sequences were sequenced per donor, roughly 18% of them non-productive. Typing coverage differed by locus: A, B, C, DRB1 and DQB1 were typed in roughly 620-630 donors, DQA1 in 522, DPA1 in nearly 610, and DPB1 in approximately 450. Class I and class II HLA loci were covered by the typing at four-digit resolution. A later genetic analysis used genome-wide SNP genotypes for about three fifths of the 666 donors, treating that subset as a discovery cohort. Because of strong linkage in the cohort, roughly 5 DR-DQ haplotypes were treated as single units for association and clustering.

The cohort comprised some 730 healthy bone marrow donors. Cohort members were all nominally healthy when sampled, although unrecorded immune exposures were likely present. The donor tested CMV seronegative, placing the donor among the approximately 360 seronegative members of the cohort. A peripheral blood sample was provided by each donor, and peripheral blood mononuclear cells were used for TCR beta sequencing. Genomic DNA was extracted from the blood cell samples with the Qiagen DNeasy Blood Extraction Kit. Study-wide findings and limitations: This cohort had only TCR beta chains sequenced, and the lack of alpha or paired-chain data limited which features could be detected. A later analysis found that most CMV-associated TCR beta chains appeared HLA-restricted, with HLA associations seemingly driven largely by CMV exposure. Because HLA typing was unavailable for some donors at each locus, only the typed subset was used in association tests. An association between a missense DCLRE1C variant and V-gene and J-gene trimming of TCR beta chains was found in a later genetic analysis and replicated in an independent cohort. Strong co-occurrence of HLA alleles, especially DR and DQ, made assigning TCR associations to individual alleles difficult. Sequencing depth was assumed to be roughly uniform across donors in the presence/absence analyses, though that assumption may not hold. Cytomegalovirus status was reported to be diagnosed by the classifier with high specificity and sensitivity in both the original and validation cohorts. Some IMGT-functional V segments, including TRBV6-2 and TRBV6-3, could not be told apart with the 87-base-pair reads, so those segments were excluded. At a false discovery rate of 0.05, a later analysis linked 15,000 to 20,000 TCR beta sequences to specific HLA alleles. Across donors, most TCR sequences were observed very rarely, whereas some public TCRs were present in many individuals. In vitro tests confirmed that a few of the cytomegalovirus-associated TCR beta chains recognize cytomegalovirus antigens. The authors suggested that the approach could potentially be generalized to other disease states and immunological phenotypes. About 15 rarely observed V segments, including chromosome 9 orphons, were excluded from the earlier analysis of approximately 600 of the donors because counts were too low. According to a later analysis, TCR association rates differed among HLA loci, with DRB1 alleles showing the most associated TCRs and HLA-C alleles showing the fewest. A further reported finding was that TCR beta sequences accurately predicted the HLA-A and HLA-B alleles for most subjects in the first cohort. For the cohort, immune exposure information was limited to CMV serostatus. In a later analysis, several top co-occurrence clusters were reported to appear linked to parvovirus B19, influenza, CMV and Epstein-Barr virus. In a later analysis, HLA-associated TCR beta chains were found to be more clonally expanded and to have lower generation probabilities than equally common non-associated chains. Correlated functional status among segregating V segments might be attributable to linkage disequilibrium, but an unknown experimental factor could not be ruled out. In the study, 150 to 200 TCR beta chains were listed as associated with cytomegalovirus. An earlier analysis of around 600 of the donors showed that most TCR beta V segments appeared in productive rearrangements either about 90% or about 30% of the time, which broadly matched IMGT annotations. Compared with the approximately 720-donor mean, donors in an Asian-associated ancestry cluster had fewer N-insertions in productive TCRs, according to a later genetic analysis. A cluster of highly shared sequence variants was judged likely to be a technical artifact of the sequencing pipeline.

Sequencing input: PBMCs. The rearrangement joined TRBV9 to TRBJ2-7; TRBD1 is a weak D gene call, 5 bases matching. The source is a man aged 55 to 70 in good health and CMV-seronegative. The encoded CDR3 is CASSVGVTDSYEQYF. Here is the DNA: TGTGCCAGCAGCGTAGGGGTGACAGACTCCTACGAGCAGTACTTC.